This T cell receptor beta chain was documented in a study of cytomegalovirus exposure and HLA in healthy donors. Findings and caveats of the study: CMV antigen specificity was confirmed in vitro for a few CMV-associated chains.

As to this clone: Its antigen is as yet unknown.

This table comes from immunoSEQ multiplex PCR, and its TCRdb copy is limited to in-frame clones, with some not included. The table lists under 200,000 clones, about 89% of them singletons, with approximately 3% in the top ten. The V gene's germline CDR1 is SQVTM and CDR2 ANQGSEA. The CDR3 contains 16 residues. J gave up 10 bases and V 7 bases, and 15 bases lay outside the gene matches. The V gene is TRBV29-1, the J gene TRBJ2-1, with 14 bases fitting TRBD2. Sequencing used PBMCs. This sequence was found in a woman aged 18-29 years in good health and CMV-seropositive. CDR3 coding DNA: TGCAGCGCCACGACAGGGACTAGCGGGAGTTTACGGGAGCAGTTCTTC. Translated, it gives CSATTGTSGSLREQFF.